A single sample is the source of the 9 T cell receptor beta chains below, sequenced in a study of blood T cell repertoires in COVID-19 (dated by TCRdb to the early 2020s). Library preparation used the immunoSEQ multiplex PCR assay. Drawn from immuneACCESS, this table holds only the in-frame rearrangements with V and J called that TCRdb kept. Clones are partly lost; checked studies trace under half to an unresolved V gene and leave the rest unexplained. The sample data list about 300,000 clones, and 80% to 95% of these were observed just once. The ten largest make up 6.8% of the sample. Sequencing was done on a sample of peripheral blood. Receptor source: a woman in her twenties or thirties with COVID-19, enrolled during active disease.

This chain uses TRBV20-1 with TRBJ2-7; D not certain. The V gene lost 0 bases and the J gene lost 8 bases, with 8 bases spanning the gap. Looked up from germline, CDR1 is DFQATT and CDR2 is SNEGSKA (reference sequence). This CDR3 spans 11 amino acids. The CDR3 DNA reads TGCAGTGCTAGAGATGGCAGGAAGCAGTACTTC. It encodes CSARDGRKQYF.

The chain joins TRBV7-2 to TRBJ2-2, with D possibly TRBD1 on 5 matching bases. Germline values: CDR1 SGHTA, CDR2 FQGNSA. This CDR3 is 16 amino acids long. V was cut by 5 bases and J by 3 bases, with 16 bases left in between. The DNA of the CDR3 is TGTGCCAGCAGCGCCCGTCCAGGGTTGGACACCGGGGAGCTGTTTTTT. Translation: CASSARPGLDTGELFF.

V gene TRBV10-2 combines with J gene TRBJ2-1; no clear D. The CDR3 length is 12 residues. V lost 4 bases and J lost 7, with 8 bases in between. Germline CDR1 reads WSHSY; CDR2 reads SAAADI. CDR3 DNA: TGCGCCAGCAGTGGGGCCGGTAATGAGCAGTTCTTC. Protein: CASSGAGNEQFF.

This clone was seen a handful of times. The gene calls are TRBV28 and TRBJ1-4; D is uncertain. Germline lookup yields CDR1 MDHEN and CDR2 SYDVKM. Trimming removed 3 bases from V and 0 bases from J, with 5 bases in between. This CDR3 has 14 residues. CDR3 residues: CASSFSATNEKLFF. The DNA for the CDR3 is TGTGCCAGCAGTTTCAGTGCAACTAATGAAAAACTGTTTTTT.

The genes are TRBV2 and TRBJ2-7; 10 bases match TRBD2. The germline gives CDR1 SNHLY, CDR2 FYNNEI. V shed 6 bases, J shed 1 base, and the junction held 6 bases outside the gene matches. The CDR3 spans 15 residues. CDR3 sequence: CASSSGSGRSYEQYF. The DNA of the CDR3 is TGTGCCAGCAGCAGTGGTAGCGGGAGGTCCTACGAGCAGTACTTC.

V and J are TRBV18 and TRBJ1-2, with 8 bases lining up with TRBD1. The germline V gene encodes CDR1 KGHSH and CDR2 LQKENI. The ends lost 6 bases at V and 6 bases at J; junction bases unmatched: 9. The CDR3 has 14 amino acids. The CDR3 DNA reads as TGTGCCAGCTCCCCCACAGGGGGGGTGAATGGCTACACCTTC. As protein: CASSPTGGVNGYTF.

The V and J genes are TRBV25-1 and TRBJ2-3; perhaps TRBD1 as D (5 bases). The germline V and J ends were trimmed by 3 bases and 2 bases, with 9 bases remaining between them. From germline, CDR1 is MGHDK and CDR2 SYGVNS. CDR3 size: 14 residues. The CDR3 spells CASSDSTDTDTQYF. DNA of the CDR3: TGTGCCAGCAGTGACTCGACAGACACAGATACGCAGTATTTT.

CDR3 in amino acids: CASSDEGLAGGSTQYF. For the CDR3, the DNA is TGCGCCAGCAGTGACGAGGGACTAGCGGGAGGATCCACGCAGTATTTT. This chain links TRBV10-1 with TRBJ2-3; 15 positions agree with TRBD2. V shed 3 bases, J shed 9 bases, and the junction held 7 bases outside the gene matches. The CDR3 contains 16 residues. Germline loops: CDR1 WNHNN, CDR2 SYGVQD (reference sequence).

This clone was seen a handful of times. CDR3 sequence (DNA): TGCGCCAGCAGCTTGACAGGGTGGGAAGGCTACACCTTC. It translates to CASSLTGWEGYTF. This sequence joins TRBV5-1 and TRBJ1-2; TRBD1 is a possible D gene (6 bases). V dropped 1 base and J dropped 8 bases, with 12 bases sitting between them. Germline lookup yields CDR1 SGHRS and CDR2 YFSETQ. The CDR3 runs 13 residues. The full variable domain, completed using reference TRBV5-1 and TRBJ1-2, is KAGVTQTPRYLIKTRGQQVTLSCSPISGHRSVSWYQQTPGQGLQFLFEYFSETQRNKGNFPGRFSGRQFSNSRSEMNVSTLELGDSALYLCASSLTGWEGYTFGSGTRLTVV.